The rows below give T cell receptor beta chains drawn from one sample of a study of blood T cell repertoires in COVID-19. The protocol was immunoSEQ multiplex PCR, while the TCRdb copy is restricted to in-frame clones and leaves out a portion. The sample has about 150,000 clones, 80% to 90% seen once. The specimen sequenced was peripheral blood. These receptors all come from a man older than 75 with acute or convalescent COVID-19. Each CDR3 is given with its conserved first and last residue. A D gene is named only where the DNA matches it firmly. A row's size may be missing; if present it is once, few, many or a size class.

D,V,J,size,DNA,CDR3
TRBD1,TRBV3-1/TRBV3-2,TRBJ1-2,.,TGTGCCAGCAGCCAACAGGGGGCAGTCTATGGCTACACCTTC,CASSQQGAVYGYTF
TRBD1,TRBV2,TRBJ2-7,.,TGTGCCAGCAGTGCCGGGGCAGGGGGCTTGTGGTACGAGCAGTACTTC,CASSAGAGGLWYEQYF
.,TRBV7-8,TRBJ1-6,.,TGTGCCAGCAGCGCCTCGGAGGGCGCATCACCCCTCCACTTT,CASSASEGASPLHF
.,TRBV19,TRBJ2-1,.,TGTGCCAGTAGTATTCGCGGGGACTCCTACAATGAGCAGTTCTTC,CASSIRGDSYNEQFF
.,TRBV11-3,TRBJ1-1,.,TGTGCCAGCAGCTTAGACGCAGGGGCGAACACTGAAGCTTTCTTT,CASSLDAGANTEAFF
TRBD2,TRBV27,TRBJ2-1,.,TGTGCCAGCAGTCCCCGGGGGGGATATGGAAATGAGCAGTTCTTC,CASSPRGGYGNEQFF
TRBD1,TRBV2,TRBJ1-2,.,TGTGCCAGCAGCCCGGACAGGGCTGGAGGCTACACCTTC,CASSPDRAGGYTF
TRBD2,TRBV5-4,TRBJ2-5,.,TGTGCCAGCAGCTCCAAACTCCCCGGGAGGGAGACCCAGTACTTC,CASSSKLPGRETQYF
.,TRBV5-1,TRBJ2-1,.,TGCGCCAGCAGCTTGGGCAGGGGCTATTCCTACAATGAGCAGTTCTTC,CASSLGRGYSYNEQFF
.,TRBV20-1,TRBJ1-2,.,TGCAGTGCTCCACAGAACTATGGCTACACCTTC,CSAPQNYGYTF
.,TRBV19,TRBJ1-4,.,TGTGCCAGTAGCCATCTATTTCAGCGGGGACTAAATGAAAAACTGTTTTTT,CASSHLFQRGLNEKLFF
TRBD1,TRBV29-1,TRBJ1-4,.,TGCAGCGTTTCCCGACAGGGGGAAAAACTGTTTTTT,CSVSRQGEKLFF
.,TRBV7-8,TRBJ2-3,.,TGTGCCAGCACCTTAGGGACTAGCACAGATACGCAGTATTTT,CASTLGTSTDTQYF
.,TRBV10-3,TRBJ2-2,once,TGTGCCATCAGTGGGGGTAGCGGCGCGAACACCGGGGAGCTGTTTTTT,CAISGGSGANTGELFF
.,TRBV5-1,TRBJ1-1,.,TGCGCCAGCAAGGGGGAAACAGAAGCTTTCTTT,CASKGETEAFF
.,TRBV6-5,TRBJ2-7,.,TGTGCCAGCAGGAGGAGCTACGAGCAGTACTTC,CASRRSYEQYF
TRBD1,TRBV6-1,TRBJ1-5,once,TGTGCCAGCAGTGAATGGAGACAGGGGGGAAATCAACCCCAGCATTTT,CASSEWRQGGNQPQHF
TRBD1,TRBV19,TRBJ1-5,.,TGTGCCAGTAGTATATATCAGGGGGCCGGTCAGCCCCAGCATTTT,CASSIYQGAGQPQHF
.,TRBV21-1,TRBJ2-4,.,TGTGCCAGCAGCAAAAATCGACGGGGGCTAGCGGTGACCGGGGAAAACATTCAGTACTTC,CASSKNRRGLAVTGENIQYF
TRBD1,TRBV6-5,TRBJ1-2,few,TGTGCCAGCAGTTACCCTTCGACAGGGGGATTTGGCTACACCTTC,CASSYPSTGGFGYTF
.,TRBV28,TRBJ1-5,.,TGTGCCAGCAGTTTATTGTCAGGAATCATTGAGTCCCAGCATTTT,CASSLLSGIIESQHF
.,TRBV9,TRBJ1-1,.,TGTGCCAGCAGCGTAGGGACATTTAACACTGAAGCTTTCTTT,CASSVGTFNTEAFF
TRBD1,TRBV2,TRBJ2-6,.,TGTGCCAGCAGGAGGACAGGCGACTCTGGGGCCAACGTCCTGACTTTC,CASRRTGDSGANVLTF
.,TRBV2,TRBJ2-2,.,TGTGCCAGCAGTGTCCGCGTGAACACCGGGGAGCTGTTTTTT,CASSVRVNTGELFF
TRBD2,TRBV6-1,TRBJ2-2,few,TGTGCCAGCAGTGAAGCCTGGGGACAGGGCGAACTAGCGGGGGCCAAACTTAACACCGGGGAGCTGTTTTTT,CASSEAWGQGELAGAKLNTGELFF
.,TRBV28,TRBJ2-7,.,TGTGCCAGCAGTCCGGCGGGGACCGAGCAGTACTTC,CASSPAGTEQYF
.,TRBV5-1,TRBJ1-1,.,TGCGCCAGCAGCACGGACGGGGGGCCTGAAGCTTTCTTT,CASSTDGGPEAFF
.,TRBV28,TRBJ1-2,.,TGTGCCAGCAGGGGCAAGGGACAAAACTATGGCTACACCTTC,CASRGKGQNYGYTF
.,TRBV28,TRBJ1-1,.,TGTGCCAGCAGTTTAGGACAGATGAACACTGAAGCTTTCTTT,CASSLGQMNTEAFF
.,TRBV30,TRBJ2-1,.,TGTGCCTGGAGTGCTCGGGTACCCTACAATGAGCAGTTCTTC,CAWSARVPYNEQFF
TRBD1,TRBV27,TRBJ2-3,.,TGTGCCAGCAGGCACCGGGACAGTCTAGATACGCAGTATTTT,CASRHRDSLDTQYF
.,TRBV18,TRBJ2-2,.,TGTGCCAGCTCGCGTAACACCGGGGAGCTGTTTTTT,CASSRNTGELFF
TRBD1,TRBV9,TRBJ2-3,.,TGTGCCAGCAGCCCCAGGACAGGATCAGCAGATACGCAGTATTTT,CASSPRTGSADTQYF
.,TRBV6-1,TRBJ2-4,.,TGTGCCAGCAGTGAAGCTTGGCTAGCGCCGGGCATTCAGTACTTC,CASSEAWLAPGIQYF
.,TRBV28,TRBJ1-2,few,TGTGCCAGCATCACCGAAGGGGCAATAAGCTATGGCTACACCTTC,CASITEGAISYGYTF
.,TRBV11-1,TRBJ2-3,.,TGTGCCAGCAGCCCCCCTAGCGCTAACGGCGCAGATACGCAGTATTTT,CASSPPSANGADTQYF
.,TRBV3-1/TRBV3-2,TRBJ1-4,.,TGTGCCAGCGCTCGGACGGGAGCTAATGAAAAACTGTTTTTT,CASARTGANEKLFF
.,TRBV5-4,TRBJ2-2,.,TGTGCCAGCAGCGTAACAGACACCGGGGAGCTGTTTTTT,CASSVTDTGELFF
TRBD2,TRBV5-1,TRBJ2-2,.,TGCGCCAGCAGCTTGGAAGGACTAGCGGGGGGCACCGGGGAGCTGTTTTTT,CASSLEGLAGGTGELFF
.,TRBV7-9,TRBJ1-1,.,TGTGCCAGCAGCGCGGGGGCCGGCAAAGCTTTCTTT,CASSAGAGKAFF
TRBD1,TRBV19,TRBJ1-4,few,TGTGCCAGTAGTATAGAGACAGGGGCAACTAATGAAAAACTGTTTTTT,CASSIETGATNEKLFF